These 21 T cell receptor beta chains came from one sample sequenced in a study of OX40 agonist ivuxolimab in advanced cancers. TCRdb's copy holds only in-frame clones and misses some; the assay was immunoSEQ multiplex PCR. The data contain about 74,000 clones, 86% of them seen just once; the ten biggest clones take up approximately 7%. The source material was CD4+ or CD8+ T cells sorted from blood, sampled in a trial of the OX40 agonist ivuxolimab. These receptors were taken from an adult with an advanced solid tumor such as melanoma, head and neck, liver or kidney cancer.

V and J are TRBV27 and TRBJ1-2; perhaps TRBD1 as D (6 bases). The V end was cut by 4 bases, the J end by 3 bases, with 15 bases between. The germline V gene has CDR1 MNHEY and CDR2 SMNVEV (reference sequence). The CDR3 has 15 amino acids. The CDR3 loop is CASSSITQGYYGYTF. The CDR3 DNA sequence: TGTGCCAGCAGTTCAATCACACAGGGATACTATGGCTACACCTTC.

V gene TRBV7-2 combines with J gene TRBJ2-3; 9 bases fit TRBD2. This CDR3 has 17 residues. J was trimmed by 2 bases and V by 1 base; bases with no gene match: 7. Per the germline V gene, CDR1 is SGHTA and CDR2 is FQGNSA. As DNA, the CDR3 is TGTGCCAGCAGCTTAGGGGGTCTAGCGGGGTCCACAGATACGCAGTATTTT. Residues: CASSLGGLAGSTDTQYF. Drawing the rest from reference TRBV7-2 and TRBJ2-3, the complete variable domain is GAGVSQSPSNKVTEKGKDVELRCDPISGHTALYWYRQSLGQGLEFLIYFQGNSAPDKSGLPSDRFSAERTGGSVSTLTIQRTQQEDSAVYLCASSLGGLAGSTDTQYFGPGTRLTVL.

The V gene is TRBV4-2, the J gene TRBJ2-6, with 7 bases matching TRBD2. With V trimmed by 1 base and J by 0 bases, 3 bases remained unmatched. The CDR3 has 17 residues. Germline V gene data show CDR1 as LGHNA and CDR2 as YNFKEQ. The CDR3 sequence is CASSQVGGSSGANVLTF. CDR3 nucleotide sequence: TGTGCCAGCAGCCAAGTAGGCGGGAGCTCTGGGGCCAACGTCCTGACTTTC.

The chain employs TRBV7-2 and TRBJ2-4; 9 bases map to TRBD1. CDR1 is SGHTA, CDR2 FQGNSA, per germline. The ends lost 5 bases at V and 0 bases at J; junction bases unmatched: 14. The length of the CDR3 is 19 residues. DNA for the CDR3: TGTGCCAGCAGCGGGGGACAGGGAGGCACCTTACTAGCCAAAAACATTCAGTACTTC. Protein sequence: CASSGGQGGTLLAKNIQYF.

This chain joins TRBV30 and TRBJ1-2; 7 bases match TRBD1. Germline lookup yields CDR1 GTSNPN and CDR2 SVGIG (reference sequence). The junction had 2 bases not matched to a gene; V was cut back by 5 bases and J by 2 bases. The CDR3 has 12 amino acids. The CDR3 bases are TGTGCCTGGGGGGACAGAAACTATGGCTACACCTTC. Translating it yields CAWGDRNYGYTF.

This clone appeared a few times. Here the CDR3 reads CASSLQGNQPQHF. The CDR3 DNA sequence: TGTGCCAGCAGCCTCCAGGGGAATCAGCCCCAGCATTTT. This chain joins TRBV6-6 and TRBJ1-5; possibly TRBD1 for D (6 bases). The CDR3 covers 13 residues. V was clipped by 6 bases and J by 4 bases, with 10 bases between them. Looked up from germline, CDR1 is MNHNY and CDR2 is SVGAGI (reference sequence).

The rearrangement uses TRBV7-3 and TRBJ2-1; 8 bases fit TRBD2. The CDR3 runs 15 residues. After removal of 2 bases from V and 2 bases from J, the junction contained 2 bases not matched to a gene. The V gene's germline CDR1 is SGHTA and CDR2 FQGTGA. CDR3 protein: CASSLLGLAYNEQFF. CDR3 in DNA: TGTGCCAGCAGCTTATTGGGACTAGCCTACAATGAGCAGTTCTTC. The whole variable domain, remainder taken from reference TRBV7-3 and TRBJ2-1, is GAGVSQTPSNKVTEKGKYVELRCDPISGHTALYWYRQSLGQGPEFLIYFQGTGAADDSGLPNDRFFAVRPEGSVSTLKIQRTERGDSAVYLCASSLLGLAYNEQFFGPGTRLTVL.

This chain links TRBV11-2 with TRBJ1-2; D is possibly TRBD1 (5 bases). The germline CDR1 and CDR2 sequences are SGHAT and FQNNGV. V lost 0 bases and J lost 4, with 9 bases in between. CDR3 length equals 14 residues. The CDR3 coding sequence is TGTGCCAGCAGCTTAGAGACAGTTCTCTATGGCTACACCTTC. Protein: CASSLETVLYGYTF.

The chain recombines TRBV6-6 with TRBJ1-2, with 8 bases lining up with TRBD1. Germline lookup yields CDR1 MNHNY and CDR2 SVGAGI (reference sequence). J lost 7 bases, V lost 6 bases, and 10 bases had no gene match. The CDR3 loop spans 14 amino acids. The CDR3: CASSWDGQGAGYTF. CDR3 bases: TGTGCCAGCAGCTGGGATGGACAGGGAGCTGGCTACACCTTC.

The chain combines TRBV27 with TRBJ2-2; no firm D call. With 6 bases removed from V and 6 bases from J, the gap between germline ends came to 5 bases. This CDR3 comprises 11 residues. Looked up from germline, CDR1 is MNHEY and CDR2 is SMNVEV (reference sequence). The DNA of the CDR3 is TGTGCCAGCAGCCTCGCCGGGGAGCTGTTTTTT. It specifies CASSLAGELFF.

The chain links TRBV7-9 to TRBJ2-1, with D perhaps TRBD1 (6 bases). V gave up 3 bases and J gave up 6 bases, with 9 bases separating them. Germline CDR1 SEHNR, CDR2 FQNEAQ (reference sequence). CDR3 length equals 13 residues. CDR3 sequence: CASSLGAANEQFF. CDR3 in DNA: TGTGCCAGCAGCTTGGGGGCCGCCAATGAGCAGTTCTTC. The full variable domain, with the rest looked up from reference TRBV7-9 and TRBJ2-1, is DTGVSQNPRHKITKRGQNVTFRCDPISEHNRLYWYRQTLGQGPEFLTYFQNEAQLEKSRLLSDRFSAERPKGSFSTLEIQRTEQGDSAMYLCASSLGAANEQFFGPGTRLTVL.

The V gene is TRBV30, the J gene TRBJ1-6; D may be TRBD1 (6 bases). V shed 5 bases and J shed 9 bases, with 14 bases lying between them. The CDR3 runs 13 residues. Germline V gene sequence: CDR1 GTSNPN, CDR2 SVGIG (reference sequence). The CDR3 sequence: CAWSDRPRSPLHF. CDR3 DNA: TGTGCCTGGTCGGACAGACCGCGTTCACCCCTCCACTTT. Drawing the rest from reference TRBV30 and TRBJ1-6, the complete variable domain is SQTIHQWPATLVQPVGSPLSLECTVEGTSNPNLYWYRQAAGRGLQLLFYSVGIGQISSEVPQNLSASRPQDRQFILSSKKLLLSDSGFYLCAWSDRPRSPLHFGNGTRLTVT.

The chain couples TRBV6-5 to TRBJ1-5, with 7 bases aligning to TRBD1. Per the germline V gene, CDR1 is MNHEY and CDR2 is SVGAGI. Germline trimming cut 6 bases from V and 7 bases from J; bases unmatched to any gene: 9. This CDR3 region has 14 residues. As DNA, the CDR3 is TGTGCCAGCAGCTATGACAGGGACAGACAGCCCCAGCATTTT. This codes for CASSYDRDRQPQHF.

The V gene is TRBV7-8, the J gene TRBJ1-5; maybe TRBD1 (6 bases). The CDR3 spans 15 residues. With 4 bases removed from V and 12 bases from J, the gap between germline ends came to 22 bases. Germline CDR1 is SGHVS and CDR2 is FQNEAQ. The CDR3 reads CASSYYRTDYQLQHF. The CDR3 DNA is TGTGCCAGCAGCTATTACCGGACAGATTATCAACTCCAGCATTTT.

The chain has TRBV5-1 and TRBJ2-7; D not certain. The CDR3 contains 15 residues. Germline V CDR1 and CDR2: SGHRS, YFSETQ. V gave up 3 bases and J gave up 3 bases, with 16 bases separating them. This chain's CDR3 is CASSSLPFPYYEQYF. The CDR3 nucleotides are TGCGCCAGCAGCTCGTTGCCCTTCCCCTACTACGAGCAGTACTTC.

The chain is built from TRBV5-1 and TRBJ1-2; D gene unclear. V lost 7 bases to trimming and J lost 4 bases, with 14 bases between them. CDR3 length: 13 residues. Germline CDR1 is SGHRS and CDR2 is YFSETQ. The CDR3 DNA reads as TGCGCCAGCGGTGAGGGAACAAGCTATGGCTACACCTTC. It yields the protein CASGEGTSYGYTF. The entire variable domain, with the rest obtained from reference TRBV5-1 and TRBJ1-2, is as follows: KAGVTQTPRYLIKTRGQQVTLSCSPISGHRSVSWYQQTPGQGLQFLFEYFSETQRNKGNFPGRFSGRQFSNSRSEMNVSTLELGDSALYLCASGEGTSYGYTFGSGTRLTVV.

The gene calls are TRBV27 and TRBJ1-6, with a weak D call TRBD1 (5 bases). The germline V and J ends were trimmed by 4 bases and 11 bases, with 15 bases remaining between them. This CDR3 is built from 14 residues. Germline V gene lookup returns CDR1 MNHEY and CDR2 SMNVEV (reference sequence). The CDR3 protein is CASSSQDRGAPLHF. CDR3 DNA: TGTGCCAGCAGTTCACAGGACCGCGGGGCACCCCTCCACTTT.

The CDR3 spells CAISADTNYGYTF. The CDR3 nucleotides are TGTGCCATCAGTGCAGACACTAACTATGGCTACACCTTC. The chain employs TRBV10-3 and TRBJ1-2; unclear D gene. Germline V CDR1 and CDR2: ENHRY, SYGVKD. Trimming took off 4 bases at V and 0 bases at J, with 6 bases between the two ends. This CDR3 spans 13 amino acids.

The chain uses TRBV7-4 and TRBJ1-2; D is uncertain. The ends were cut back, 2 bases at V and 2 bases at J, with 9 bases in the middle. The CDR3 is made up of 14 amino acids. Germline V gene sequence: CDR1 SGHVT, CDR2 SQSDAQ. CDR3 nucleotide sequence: TGTGCCAGCAGCTTACTACGGGAAAACTATGGCTACACCTTC. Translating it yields CASSLLRENYGYTF. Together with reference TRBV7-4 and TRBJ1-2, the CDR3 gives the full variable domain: GAGVSQSPRYKVAKRGRDVALRCDSISGHVTLYWYRQTLGQGSEVLTYSQSDAQRDKSGRPSGRFSAERPERSVSTLKIQRTEQGDSAVYLCASSLLRENYGYTFGSGTRLTVV.

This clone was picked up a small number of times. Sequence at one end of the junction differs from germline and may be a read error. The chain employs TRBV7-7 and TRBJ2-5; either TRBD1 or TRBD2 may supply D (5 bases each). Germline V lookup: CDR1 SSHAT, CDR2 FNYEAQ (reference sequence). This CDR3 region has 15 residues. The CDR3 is CASSPRSFGGETQYF. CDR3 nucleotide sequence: TGTGCTAGCAGCCCGAGATCGTTTGGGGGAGAGACCCAGTACTTC.

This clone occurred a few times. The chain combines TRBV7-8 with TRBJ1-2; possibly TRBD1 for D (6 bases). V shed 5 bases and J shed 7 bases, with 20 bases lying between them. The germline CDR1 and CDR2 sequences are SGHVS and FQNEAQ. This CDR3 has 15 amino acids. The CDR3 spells CASSPYRVHASGYTF. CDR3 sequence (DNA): TGTGCCAGCAGCCCTTACAGGGTTCATGCCAGTGGCTACACCTTC.